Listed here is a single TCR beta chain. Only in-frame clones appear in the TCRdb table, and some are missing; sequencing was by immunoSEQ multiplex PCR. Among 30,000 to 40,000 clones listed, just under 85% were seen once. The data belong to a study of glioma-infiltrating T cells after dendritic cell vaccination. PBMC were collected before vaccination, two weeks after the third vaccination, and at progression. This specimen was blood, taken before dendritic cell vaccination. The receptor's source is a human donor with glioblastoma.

CDR3 DNA sequence: TGTGCCAGCAGCCTCTCAACTAATGAAAAACTGTTTTTT. It yields the protein CASSLSTNEKLFF. This chain uses TRBV11-2 with TRBJ1-4; D gene uncertain. This CDR3 has 13 residues. Germline CDR1 and CDR2: SGHAT and FQNNGV. V was trimmed by 5 bases and J by 0 bases, leaving 4 bases between them.